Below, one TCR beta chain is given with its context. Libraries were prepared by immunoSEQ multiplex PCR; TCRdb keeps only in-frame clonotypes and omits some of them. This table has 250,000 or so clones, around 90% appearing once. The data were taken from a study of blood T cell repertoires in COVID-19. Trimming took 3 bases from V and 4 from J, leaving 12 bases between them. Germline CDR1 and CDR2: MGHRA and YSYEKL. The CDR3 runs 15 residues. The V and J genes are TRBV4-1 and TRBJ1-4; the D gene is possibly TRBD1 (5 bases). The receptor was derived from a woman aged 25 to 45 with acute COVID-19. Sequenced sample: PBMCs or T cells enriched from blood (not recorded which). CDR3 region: CASSQLYRSNEKLFF. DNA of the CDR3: TGCGCCAGCAGCCAGTTATACAGGAGTAATGAAAAACTGTTTTTT.